The next 12 T cell receptor beta chains were all read from a single sample in a study of patients and donors after allogeneic stem cell transplantation. TCRdb passed the RT-PCR reads through MiXCR, listing each CDR3 protein once. In the table there are tens of thousands of distinct CDR3 sequences, 26% of which are singletons. Input material: blood, either unsorted or a sorted T cell fraction (not recorded which). These receptors were taken from a human donor who was either an allogeneic HSCT recipient or a stem cell or donor lymphocyte infusion donor (not recorded which). It is not recorded whose cells these are; they may come from a transplant donor.

This clonotype was counted only a few times. The CDR3 DNA follows: TGCGCCAGCAGCTTGCCGGGAGAGGAGACCCAGTACTTC. The encoded protein is CASSLPGEETQYF. The genes are TRBV5-1 and TRBJ2-5, with TRBD2 as a possible D gene (6 bases). The V end lost 1 base, the J end lost 5 bases, and 9 bases lay between the germline ends. Germline V gives CDR1 SGHRS, CDR2 YFSETQ. This CDR3 is built from 13 residues.

This clonotype turned up a few times. The CDR3 DNA reads TGTGCCTGGAGTCCACAGGGACAGGGGAAAAATCAGCCCCAGCATTTT. Protein product: CAWSPQGQGKNQPQHF. The J gene is TRBJ1-5, the V gene TRBV30; 10 bases are a match to TRBD1. There are 16 residues in the CDR3. Per the germline V gene, CDR1 is GTSNPN and CDR2 is SVGIG (reference sequence). With V trimmed by 2 bases and J by 4 bases, 8 bases remained unmatched.

This chain connects TRBV6-2 or TRBV6-3 to TRBJ2-7, with 10 bases fitting TRBD1. There are 16 residues in the CDR3. J was trimmed by 6 bases and V by 5 bases; bases with no gene match: 13. Germline V gene data show CDR1 as MNHEY and CDR2 as SVGEGT. The CDR3 bases are TGTGCCAGCAGTCGAACTCCAACGGGACAGGGGTTCGAGCAGTACTTC. Translating it yields CASSRTPTGQGFEQYF.

This chain joins TRBV6-5 and TRBJ2-7; 8 bases fit TRBD1. CDR3 length equals 15 residues. Unmatched junction bases numbered 8, after V lost 1 base and J lost 6 bases. Per germline, CDR1 MNHEY and CDR2 SVGAGI. CDR3 amino acids: CASSYWTGPHSEQYF. CDR3 in DNA: TGTGCCAGCAGTTACTGGACAGGGCCCCACTCCGAGCAGTACTTC.

This clonotype showed up many times. The chain has TRBV5-1 and TRBJ1-1, with 11 positions matching TRBD1. The CDR3 runs to 18 residues. Unmatched junction bases numbered 11, after V lost 4 bases and J lost 0 bases. Germline assignment: CDR1 SGHRS and CDR2 YFSETQ. CDR3 in DNA: TGCGCCAGCAGCCAGCACCGGGACAGGGGGATCTTGAACACTGAAGCTTTCTTT. This sequence encodes CASSQHRDRGILNTEAFF.

V and J are TRBV20-1 and TRBJ2-3; 13 bases fit TRBD2. Germline lookup yields CDR1 DFQATT and CDR2 SNEGSKA (reference sequence). There are 17 residues in the CDR3. Trimming at V came to 1 base and at J to 2 bases, leaving 6 bases not matched to a gene. The CDR3 DNA sequence: TGCAGTGCTAGAGCCCAGGGACTAGCGGGAATCACAGATACGCAGTATTTT. Its translation: CSARAQGLAGITDTQYF.

The V and J genes are TRBV12-3 or TRBV12-4 and TRBJ1-5; 9 bases align to TRBD1. The CDR3 is 13 residues long. After removal of 2 bases from V and 9 bases from J, the junction contained 2 bases not matched to a gene. CDR3 sequence: CASSLRTGVPQHF. CDR3 DNA sequence: TGTGCCAGCAGTTTAAGGACAGGGGTGCCCCAGCATTTT.

This clonotype was found a few times. The chain carries TRBV5-1 and TRBJ1-6, with TRBD1 matching 10 bases. J was trimmed by 7 bases and V by 0 bases; bases with no gene match: 7. The CDR3 has 17 residues. CDR1 is SGHRS, CDR2 YFSETQ, per germline. The CDR3: CASSLGRTGGLNSPLHF. The CDR3 nucleotides read TGCGCCAGCAGCTTGGGGCGGACAGGGGGATTAAATTCACCCCTCCACTTT.

This clonotype showed up just a few times. V is TRBV20-1 and J is TRBJ1-6; D not resolved. Trimming cost V 3 bases and J 0 bases, with 9 bases left between them. CDR1 DFQATT and CDR2 SNEGSKA come from the germline V gene (reference sequence). This CDR3 comprises 15 residues. The CDR3 DNA reads as TGCAGTGCTAGGGAGGAAAGCTCCTATAATTCACCCCTCCACTTT. Amino acids: CSAREESSYNSPLHF.

This clonotype has a handful of counts. This chain uses TRBV5-1 with TRBJ2-7; the match to TRBD1 covers 8 bases. The V and J ends lost 4 bases and 2 bases, in that order; junction bases with no gene match: 11. The CDR3 contains 16 residues. Germline V lookup: CDR1 SGHRS, CDR2 YFSETQ. The CDR3 sequence: CASSEGQDPWPYEQYF. DNA for the CDR3: TGCGCCAGCAGCGAGGGACAGGACCCATGGCCCTACGAGCAGTACTTC. Filled out from reference TRBV5-1 and TRBJ2-7, the complete variable domain reads KAGVTQTPRYLIKTRGQQVTLSCSPISGHRSVSWYQQTPGQGLQFLFEYFSETQRNKGNFPGRFSGRQFSNSRSEMNVSTLELGDSALYLCASSEGQDPWPYEQYFGPGTRLTVT.

The chain is built from TRBV20-1 and TRBJ2-1; maybe TRBD2 (6 bases). The CDR3 sequence is 16 residues long. Trimming removed 4 bases at V and 0 bases at J, with 16 bases between. Germline CDR1 is DFQATT and CDR2 is SNEGSKA (reference sequence). The CDR3 spells CSAIGGAYNSYNEQFF. CDR3 in DNA: TGCAGTGCTATCGGCGGGGCCTACAACTCCTACAATGAGCAGTTCTTC.

V usage is TRBV20-1 and J usage is TRBJ1-4, with D possibly TRBD1 on 6 matching bases. CDR1 and CDR2 from the germline V gene are DFQATT and SNEGSKA (reference sequence). V was pared by 3 bases and J by 5 bases, with 16 bases between. The CDR3 has 15 residues. CDR3 loop: CSAREQGNGNEKLFF. Here the CDR3 DNA reads TGCAGTGCTAGGGAACAGGGAAATGGGAATGAAAAACTGTTTTTT.